This TCR beta chain appears in the sequencing data of a study of T cells in tumors after PD-1 blockade. Looking at the study overall: Treatment was either pembrolizumab 200 mg every 3 weeks or cemiplimab 350 mg every 2 weeks. Some patients also took daily vismodegib 150 mg during anti-PD-1 treatment. Peripheral blood samples averaged 36,536 unique clonotypes and 100,000 to 130,000 templates. The study, taken as a whole, reports: Some novel exhausted tumor clones appeared in pre-treatment blood, suggesting peripheral recruitment.

Some clones are missing from TCRdb's copy, which holds only in-frame ones; the method was immunoSEQ multiplex PCR. In the table there are 45,000 to 60,000 clones, roughly three quarters of which are singletons. As regards this clone: Its antigen is as yet unknown.

This sequence was found in a human donor with advanced basal cell or squamous cell carcinoma (not recorded which). Here the sequenced sample was PBMCs, taken before anti-PD-1 therapy.

The CDR3 region is CASSQPRGPSRLNTGELFF. The CDR3 bases are TGTGCCAGCAGCCAACCCAGGGGGCCCAGCCGGCTAAACACCGGGGAGCTGTTTTTT. The chain links TRBV7-9 to TRBJ2-2; 8 bases agree with TRBD1. Per germline, CDR1 SEHNR and CDR2 FQNEAQ (reference sequence). V lost 5 bases to trimming and J lost 2 bases; unmatched junction nucleotides: 16. This CDR3 is 19 amino acids long.